This T cell receptor (beta chain) was identified in a study of CD8 T cells in ankylosing spondylitis. Each CDR3 protein is one row after TCRdb ran MiXCR on the 5' RACE reads. Here the sample spans 700,000 to 850,000 distinct CDR3 sequences, roughly 10% being singletons. Worth noting for this clonotype: Its specificity is unknown.

General study points: Within ankylosing spondylitis blood, a TCR beta motif made up of under 10 highly homologous variants appeared to be characteristic.

Germline V gene data show CDR1 as LGHNA and CDR2 as YSLEER. The CDR3 covers 15 residues. V was pared by 1 base and J by 2 bases, with 10 bases between. The chain has TRBV4-3 and TRBJ2-3; TRBD1 or TRBD2 may be the D gene (5 bases each). The source is a male donor with ankylosing spondylitis. The specimen was blood, either unsorted or a sorted T cell fraction (not recorded which). CDR3 protein: CASSQARGYTDTQYF. The CDR3 bases are TGCGCCAGCAGCCAAGCGAGGGGTTACACAGATACGCAGTATTTT.